The clone carrying this T cell receptor beta chain was seen only a few times. Its antigen is currently unknown. The germline gene is not matched at one end of the junction; a read error may be the cause. In germline, CDR1 is LNHNV, CDR2 YYDKDF (reference sequence). CDR3 size: 14 residues. This record comes from a study of blood T cells in healthy people across ages. Using a J-beta primer mix together with a sample-barcoded 5' primer, a second PCR was run for roughly 7 to 11 cycles. The template-switch adaptor, which had 12 random nucleotides, put a tag on each cDNA molecule. TCRdb redid the calling of the 5' RACE reads with MiXCR, one entry per CDR3 protein. Here the sample spans roughly 1.9 million distinct CDR3 sequences, 30% to 40% being singletons. Study-wide findings and caveats: Versus aged donors, long-lived donors had higher diversity and more naive CD4+ cells. Bulk PBMC profiling left naive and antigen-experienced comparisons inconclusive.

This clonotype was sampled from a human donor in good health. J is TRBJ1-2 and V is TRBV15; 10 nucleotides align to TRBD1. Sequencing was done on a sample of blood. DNA of the CDR3: TGTGCCACCAGCGTGGACAGGGGGAACTATGGCTGCACCTTC. Its translation is CATSVDRGNYGCTF.